The 22 T cell receptor beta chains reported below all come from one sample, sequenced in a study of T cell responses to AZD1222 COVID-19 vaccine. Assay: immunoSEQ multiplex PCR; the TCRdb copy retains only in-frame clones and omits some. The sample yields 95,000 to 150,000 clones, more than 85% seen once. The specimen was peripheral blood, collected 28 days after the second AZD1222 dose. The receptors come from an adult who received the AZD1222 COVID-19 vaccine.

This chain uses TRBV11-2 with TRBJ2-1, with TRBD1 identical over 7 bases. This CDR3 is 17 amino acids long. The trim removed 1 base at V and 7 bases at J, leaving 13 bases unmatched. Germline V gene sequence: CDR1 SGHAT, CDR2 FQNNGV. The CDR3 DNA reads TGTGCCAGCAGCTTAGGGGTTTTTAGGGGGCTTGGGAATGAGCAGTTCTTC. It yields the protein CASSLGVFRGLGNEQFF. Full variable domain (rest looked up from reference TRBV11-2 and TRBJ2-1): EAGVAQSPRYKIIEKRQSVAFWCNPISGHATLYWYQQILGQGPKLLIQFQNNGVVDDSQLPKDRFSAERLKGVDSTLKIQPAKLEDSAVYLCASSLGVFRGLGNEQFFGPGTRLTVL.

In this sample, this clone turned up once. V gene TRBV29-1 combines with J gene TRBJ2-5; 10 positions agree with TRBD1. Germline V gives CDR1 SQVTM, CDR2 ANQGSEA. The CDR3 consists of 13 residues. V lost 4 bases, J lost 4 bases, and 3 bases stayed unmatched. CDR3 nucleotide sequence: TGCAGCGTTGGACAGGGGGCTCGAGAGACCCAGTACTTC. It specifies CSVGQGARETQYF.

The genes are TRBV3-1 (or the pseudogene TRBV3-2) and TRBJ2-3; TRBD2 agrees at 10 bases. V lost 4 bases to trimming and J lost 5 bases; unmatched junction nucleotides: 15. Germline assignment: CDR1 LGHDT and CDR2 YNNKEL (reference sequence). This CDR3 has 18 residues. The CDR3 region is CASSLSSGRALGGDTQYF. The CDR3, as DNA: TGTGCCAGCAGCCTTTCGAGCGGGAGGGCCCTCGGGGGAGATACGCAGTATTTT.

The CDR3 sequence is CASSLVARSSYEQYF. Here the CDR3 DNA reads TGTGCCAGCAGCTTAGTCGCCCGGAGCTCCTACGAGCAGTACTTC. J is TRBJ2-7 and V is TRBV11-1; no definite D call. This CDR3 region has 15 residues. Per germline, CDR1 SGHAT and CDR2 FQDESV (reference sequence). The V end lost 1 base, the J end lost 0 bases, and 10 bases lay between the germline ends.

V gene TRBV2 combines with J gene TRBJ2-7, with 14 nucleotides matching TRBD2. Germline trimming cut 8 bases from V and 5 bases from J; bases unmatched to any gene: 14. The CDR3 is made up of 17 amino acids. CDR1 and CDR2 from the germline V gene are SNHLY and FYNNEI. The CDR3 sequence is CASLETSGGDPPNEQYF. CDR3 sequence (DNA): TGTGCCAGCCTTGAGACTAGCGGGGGGGACCCCCCCAACGAGCAGTACTTC.

The genes are TRBV14 and TRBJ1-6; 7 nucleotides agree with TRBD1. The V and J ends lost 4 bases and 10 bases, in that order; junction bases with no gene match: 7. Germline V CDR1 and CDR2: SGHDN, FVKESK. The CDR3 loop spans 14 amino acids. The CDR3 bases are TGTGCCAGCAGCCGACAGGGTAGTCAGTCACCCCTCCACTTT. It is translated as CASSRQGSQSPLHF. Full variable domain (outside the CDR3, taken from reference TRBV14 and TRBJ1-6): EAGVTQFPSHSVIEKGQTVTLRCDPISGHDNLYWYRRVMGKEIKFLLHFVKESKQDESGMPNNRFLAERTGGTYSTLKVQPAELEDSGVYFCASSRQGSQSPLHFGNGTRLTVT.

The rearrangement uses TRBV6-2 or TRBV6-3 and TRBJ2-3; D is unresolved. V lost 3 bases and J lost 11, with 12 bases in between. There are 12 residues in the CDR3. The germline V gene has CDR1 MNHEY and CDR2 SVGEGT. The chain's CDR3 is CASSYAANGQYF. Here the CDR3 DNA reads TGTGCCAGCAGTTATGCGGCAAACGGGCAGTATTTT.

J is TRBJ1-2 and V is TRBV3-1 (or the pseudogene TRBV3-2), with 7 bases identical to TRBD1. With V trimmed by 0 bases and J by 8 bases, 6 bases remained unmatched. The CDR3 spans 14 residues. Germline-derived CDR1 and CDR2 are LGHDT and YNNKEL (reference sequence). The DNA of the CDR3 is TGTGCCAGCAGCCAAGAAGGGACAGACACGGGCTACACCTTC. Translating gives CASSQEGTDTGYTF.

The chain combines TRBV10-3 with TRBJ1-1, with 12 bases aligning to TRBD1. J was trimmed by 3 bases and V by 2 bases; bases with no gene match: 4. The germline V gene has CDR1 ENHRY and CDR2 SYGVKD. The length of the CDR3 is 16 residues. The CDR3 reads CAISEGTGGAYTEAFF. The CDR3 DNA follows: TGTGCCATCAGTGAGGGGACAGGGGGCGCGTACACTGAAGCTTTCTTT.

The chain links TRBV11-2 to TRBJ1-4; D gene unclear. The CDR3 consists of 14 residues. Per the germline V gene, CDR1 is SGHAT and CDR2 is FQNNGV. V lost 0 bases to trimming and J lost 6 bases, with 8 bases between them. CDR3 residues: CASSLDPRDEKLFF. For the CDR3, the DNA is TGTGCCAGCAGCTTAGATCCCCGGGATGAAAAACTGTTTTTT. Together with reference TRBV11-2 and TRBJ1-4, the CDR3 gives the full variable domain: EAGVAQSPRYKIIEKRQSVAFWCNPISGHATLYWYQQILGQGPKLLIQFQNNGVVDDSQLPKDRFSAERLKGVDSTLKIQPAKLEDSAVYLCASSLDPRDEKLFFGSGTQLSVL.

The chain uses TRBV3-1 (or the pseudogene TRBV3-2) and TRBJ1-4; D is unclear. The V and J ends lost 4 bases and 7 bases respectively, with 22 bases between them. The CDR3 has 17 residues. CDR1 and CDR2 from the germline V gene are LGHDT and YNNKEL (reference sequence). DNA for the CDR3: TGTGCCAGCAGCCCGGAGTCACCCCCGGTGTTGGGTGAAAAACTGTTTTTT. Translating gives CASSPESPPVLGEKLFF.

V is TRBV5-6 and J is TRBJ1-1, with 10 bases that match TRBD1. CDR3 length: 15 residues. V dropped 4 bases and J dropped 5; count of bases not matched to a gene: 8. CDR1 and CDR2 (germline): SGHDT, YYEEEE. CDR3 DNA: TGTGCCAGCAGCGACGGACAGGGGGAAGGAACTGAAGCTTTCTTT. It encodes CASSDGQGEGTEAFF.

The rearrangement uses TRBV6-2 or TRBV6-3 and TRBJ1-1; 7 bases match TRBD1. Germline CDR1 MNHEY, CDR2 SVGEGT. V dropped 2 bases and J dropped 3; count of bases not matched to a gene: 0. This CDR3 spans 13 amino acids. The CDR3 spells CASSYQGDTEAFF. DNA of the CDR3: TGTGCCAGCAGTTACCAGGGGGACACTGAAGCTTTCTTT.

V usage is TRBV30 and J usage is TRBJ1-2; tentatively, D is TRBD1 (5 bases). V was clipped by 2 bases and J by 1 base, with 8 bases between them. This CDR3 has 13 amino acids. Germline V gene sequence: CDR1 GTSNPN, CDR2 SVGIG (reference sequence). CDR3 nucleotides: TGTGCCTGGAGTATGACAGTTAACTATGGCTACACCTTC. Its protein is CAWSMTVNYGYTF.

CDR3 loop: CASSPGGSDEQFF. The CDR3 nucleotides are TGTGCCAGCAGTCCAGGGGGCTCGGATGAGCAGTTCTTC. The V call is TRBV6-5, the J call TRBJ2-1, with 8 positions matching TRBD1. Per germline, CDR1 MNHEY and CDR2 SVGAGI. CDR3 length: 13 residues. J was trimmed by 8 bases and V by 5 bases; bases with no gene match: 5.

The chain employs TRBV18 and TRBJ2-1, with 11 bases aligning to TRBD2. Per germline, CDR1 KGHSH and CDR2 LQKENI. This CDR3 region has 16 residues. With V trimmed by 6 bases and J by 4 bases, 8 bases remained unmatched. CDR3 in DNA: TGTGCCAGCTCGCCTACGCTAGCGGGAGGATACAATGAGCAGTTCTTC. Translating gives CASSPTLAGGYNEQFF.

The chain carries TRBV3-1 (or the pseudogene TRBV3-2) and TRBJ2-1; D is undetermined. Trimming removed 1 base from V and 10 bases from J, with 8 bases in between. Per the germline V gene, CDR1 is LGHDT and CDR2 is YNNKEL (reference sequence). The CDR3 contains 12 residues. Here the CDR3 reads CASSQGVGEQFF. The CDR3 nucleotides are TGTGCCAGCAGCCAAGGGGTTGGGGAGCAGTTCTTC.

The chain links TRBV18 to TRBJ1-1; 9 nucleotides match TRBD1. V gave up 3 bases and J gave up 7 bases; unmatched junction bases: 3. This CDR3 spans 13 amino acids. Germline lookup yields CDR1 KGHSH and CDR2 LQKENI. The CDR3 nucleotides read TGTGCCAGCTCACCGGACAGGGGCCATGAAGCTTTCTTT. Its translation: CASSPDRGHEAFF.

The chain has TRBV7-9 and TRBJ1-1; 7 bases match TRBD1. Germline CDR1 and CDR2: SEHNR and FQNEAQ (reference sequence). The CDR3 totals 16 residues. The trim removed 2 bases at V and 4 bases at J, leaving 10 bases unmatched. In DNA form, the CDR3 reads TGTGCCAGCAGCTTAAGGCAGGGGGTTTCTGGCACTGAAGCTTTCTTT. This codes for CASSLRQGVSGTEAFF.

The V and J genes are TRBV9 and TRBJ2-1; D unresolved. Germline V gene sequence: CDR1 SGDLS, CDR2 YYNGEE. Trimming shortened V by 4 bases and J by 5 bases, and 13 bases separated the two germline ends. The CDR3 spans 14 residues. CDR3 DNA: TGTGCCAGCAGCAAATTGTCAGTCGACAATGAGCAGTTCTTC. Translating gives CASSKLSVDNEQFF.

This sequence joins TRBV11-2 and TRBJ1-2, with D perhaps TRBD1 (6 bases). From germline, CDR1 is SGHAT and CDR2 FQNNGV. CDR3 length: 17 amino acids. V lost 1 base to trimming and J lost 2 bases, with 17 bases between them. CDR3 nucleotide sequence: TGTGCCAGCAGCTTAGCCGGGACAACTAATGCGAACTATGGCTACACCTTC. Amino acid sequence: CASSLAGTTNANYGYTF.

This chain connects TRBV7-2 to TRBJ1-5; D is unclear. Germline CDR1 reads SGHTA; CDR2 reads FQGNSA. The CDR3 totals 13 residues. Between the trimmed V and J ends, which lost 1 base and 11 bases, there was a span of 12 bases. CDR3 nucleotide sequence: TGTGCCAGCAGCTTAGTCAGGCTGGAGTCCCAGCATTTT. It encodes CASSLVRLESQHF.